Each of the 29 T cell receptor beta chains below was sequenced from the same sample in a study of blood T cell repertoires in COVID-19. The method was immunoSEQ multiplex PCR; TCRdb's version includes in-frame clones alone and lacks a portion of them. The table has some 50,000 clones, 91% seen once; the top ten hold around 6%. Sequencing used peripheral blood. The receptors stem from a man between 70 and 80 years old with active COVID-19.

This clone is a singleton in its sample. The chain is built from TRBV29-1 and TRBJ1-1; TRBD1 matches at 8 bases. V lost 5 bases, J lost 8 bases, and 13 bases stayed unmatched. The length of the CDR3 is 14 residues. CDR1 and CDR2 from the germline V gene are SQVTM and ANQGSEA. CDR3 nucleotides: TGCAGCGTTTCTGGAAGGACAGGGAGTCTGGAAGCTTTCTTT. Protein sequence: CSVSGRTGSLEAFF.

This clone came up a few times. The chain joins TRBV6-5 to TRBJ1-2, with D unresolved. The CDR3 spans 14 residues. V shed 0 bases and J shed 0 bases, with 5 bases lying between them. Germline CDR1 is MNHEY and CDR2 is SVGAGI. Here the CDR3 reads CASSYSNTNYGYTF. In nucleotides, the CDR3 is TGTGCCAGCAGTTACTCGAACACTAACTATGGCTACACCTTC.

This sequence joins TRBV10-2 and TRBJ2-5; TRBD1 is a possible D gene (6 bases). CDR1 WSHSY and CDR2 SAAADI come from the germline V gene. This CDR3 region has 15 residues. V was trimmed by 1 base and J by 5 bases, leaving 14 bases between them. The CDR3 sequence is CASSEWQGLGETQYF. Here the CDR3 DNA reads TGCGCCAGCAGTGAGTGGCAGGGGCTGGGTGAGACCCAGTACTTC.

As DNA, the CDR3 is TGTGCCAGCAGTGAAGCCGAACTAGCCTACAATGAGCAGTTCTTC. It is translated as CASSEAELAYNEQFF. The chain combines TRBV2 with TRBJ2-1, with D possibly TRBD2 on 5 matching bases. V was trimmed by 0 bases and J by 2 bases, leaving 8 bases between them. Germline-derived CDR1 and CDR2 are SNHLY and FYNNEI. The CDR3 has 15 residues.

The chain employs TRBV10-1 and TRBJ1-1; weak D call: TRBD1 (6 bases). Per the germline V gene, CDR1 is WNHNN and CDR2 is SYGVQD (reference sequence). The CDR3 consists of 14 residues. The V gene lost 5 bases and the J gene lost 2 bases, with 12 bases spanning the gap. The CDR3 nucleotides read TGCGCCAGCAGTCCCGGGACATCAAACACTGAAGCTTTCTTT. Protein sequence: CASSPGTSNTEAFF.

The chain has TRBV10-3 and TRBJ1-1, with 12 bases aligning to TRBD1. Losses at the gene ends were 6 bases for V and 8 bases for J; bases not matched to a gene: 10. Germline CDR1 ENHRY, CDR2 SYGVKD. This CDR3 comprises 15 residues. The CDR3 nucleotides are TGTGCCATCAGCGAAACTCCGGGACAGGGGGCAGAAGCTTTCTTT. Translating it yields CAISETPGQGAEAFF.

This clone was counted between two and nine times. The CDR3: CATSGLNYNQPQHF. The CDR3 DNA is TGTGCCACCAGCGGCCTTAATTACAATCAGCCCCAGCATTTT. The J gene is TRBJ1-5, the V gene TRBV15; D is uncertain. Trimming removed 5 bases from V and 3 bases from J, with 11 bases in between. CDR3 length equals 14 residues. Germline lookup yields CDR1 LNHNV and CDR2 YYDKDF (reference sequence).

This clone was seen once. The CDR3 protein is CASSESPGQSSNTEAFF. CDR3 in DNA: TGCGCCAGCAGTGAGTCTCCAGGGCAGTCATCTAACACTGAAGCTTTCTTT. This chain joins TRBV10-2 and TRBJ1-1; a possible D gene is TRBD1 (5 bases). The CDR3 consists of 17 residues. In germline, CDR1 is WSHSY, CDR2 SAAADI. Trimming pared 0 bases from V and 2 bases from J, leaving 16 bases between.

The chain combines TRBV7-2 with TRBJ2-1; 10 bases are a match to TRBD1. The germline CDR1 and CDR2 sequences are SGHTA and FQGNSA. The V and J ends lost 5 bases and 8 bases, in that order; junction bases with no gene match: 6. The CDR3 sequence is 14 residues long. CDR3 coding DNA: TGTGCCAGCAGCAGCAGACAGGGGGCCTATGAGCAGTTCTTC. It translates to CASSSRQGAYEQFF.

The chain combines TRBV6-5 with TRBJ2-2, with TRBD1 as a possible D gene (6 bases). The CDR3 sequence is 14 residues long. Per germline, CDR1 MNHEY and CDR2 SVGAGI. Trimming removed 2 bases at V and 9 bases at J, with 13 bases between. The CDR3 nucleotides read TGTGCCAGCAGTTACCGGCAGGGGAGCTGGGAGCTGTTTTTT. Protein product: CASSYRQGSWELFF.

The chain employs TRBV7-9 and TRBJ2-7; 12 bases fit TRBD2. V lost 3 bases to trimming and J lost 2 bases; unmatched junction nucleotides: 5. CDR3 length: 16 residues. Germline CDR1 reads SEHNR; CDR2 reads FQNEAQ (reference sequence). The CDR3 loop reads CASSFRTSGDAYEQYF. The CDR3 coding sequence is TGTGCCAGCAGCTTCCGGACTAGCGGGGATGCCTACGAGCAGTACTTC.

V and J are TRBV6-1 and TRBJ2-5; perhaps TRBD1 as D (5 bases). The CDR3 runs 18 residues. V lost 2 bases and J lost 2, with 21 bases in between. The germline V gene encodes CDR1 MNHNS and CDR2 SASEGT. For the CDR3, the DNA is TGTGCCAGCAGTGAACCCCAGGGTGGAACCCTGAAACAAGAGACCCAGTACTTC. Translated, it gives CASSEPQGGTLKQETQYF.

V is TRBV27 and J is TRBJ2-1; perhaps TRBD2 as D (6 bases). The germline CDR1 and CDR2 sequences are MNHEY and SMNVEV (reference sequence). This CDR3 contains 13 residues. V gave up 6 bases and J gave up 6 bases, with 12 bases separating them. CDR3 sequence: CASSRGGFNEQFF. The CDR3 region has the DNA TGTGCCAGCAGCCGAGGAGGGTTCAATGAGCAGTTCTTC.

The sample holds one count of this clone. The chain links TRBV18 to TRBJ1-1; D not resolved. Trimming shortened V by 4 bases and J by 4 bases, and 13 bases separated the two germline ends. CDR3 length: 14 amino acids. The germline V gene encodes CDR1 KGHSH and CDR2 LQKENI. The CDR3 region is CASSLSSGGTEAFF. Written as DNA, the CDR3 is TGTGCCAGCTCACTTTCATCTGGAGGCACTGAAGCTTTCTTT.

The chain links TRBV30 to TRBJ1-1, with 7 bases that match TRBD1. Trimming at V came to 2 bases and at J to 10 bases, leaving 7 bases not matched to a gene. Germline V gene sequence: CDR1 GTSNPN, CDR2 SVGIG (reference sequence). The CDR3 runs to 12 residues. CDR3 in DNA: TGTGCCTGGAGTTACGACAGGGTAGGAGCTTTCTTT. As protein: CAWSYDRVGAFF.

The chain combines TRBV18 with TRBJ2-3, with TRBD2 matching 7 bases. This CDR3 has 19 amino acids. Trimming cost V 2 bases and J 2 bases; bases outside gene matches: 16. The germline V gene has CDR1 KGHSH and CDR2 LQKENI. The CDR3 DNA follows: TGTGCCAGCTCACCAACCTCCGGGGTGGCTAGCGGACACACAGATACGCAGTATTTT. Its translation is CASSPTSGVASGHTDTQYF.

DNA for the CDR3: TGCGCCAGCAGCCCTTACTCCTACAATGAGCAGTTCTTC. It encodes CASSPYSYNEQFF. The chain combines TRBV5-1 with TRBJ2-1, with no clear D. Per the germline V gene, CDR1 is SGHRS and CDR2 is YFSETQ. V was clipped by 4 bases and J by 0 bases, with 5 bases between them. The CDR3 covers 13 residues.

The J gene is TRBJ1-1, the V gene TRBV5-1; 11 bases agree with TRBD1. Germline CDR1 is SGHRS and CDR2 is YFSETQ. With V trimmed by 2 bases and J by 4 bases, 7 bases remained unmatched. This CDR3 is built from 16 residues. The CDR3 region is CASSLRTGGAGTEAFF. CDR3 in DNA: TGCGCCAGCAGCTTAAGGACAGGGGGCGCAGGCACTGAAGCTTTCTTT.

This rearrangement joins TRBV28 to TRBJ2-1; D is uncertain. The CDR3 is made up of 10 amino acids. The germline V gene encodes CDR1 MDHEN and CDR2 SYDVKM. V shed 6 bases and J shed 7 bases, with 4 bases lying between them. The CDR3 nucleotides are TGTGCCAGCAGCCAGAATGAGCAGTTCTTC. It codes for CASSQNEQFF. The full variable domain, its missing parts supplied by reference TRBV28 and TRBJ2-1, is DVKVTQSSRYLVKRTGEKVFLECVQDMDHENMFWYRQDPGLGLRLIYFSYDVKMKEKGDIPEGYSVSREKKERFSLILESASTNQTSMYLCASSQNEQFFGPGTRLTVL.

Here the CDR3 DNA reads TGTGCCAGCAGGAAAGAGGGGGTAGCCTACGAGCAGTACTTC. Its translation is CASRKEGVAYEQYF. This chain connects TRBV7-9 to TRBJ2-7, with D tentatively TRBD1 (6 bases). CDR3 length: 14 residues. V lost 6 bases to trimming and J lost 2 bases, with 14 bases between them. The germline gives CDR1 SEHNR, CDR2 FQNEAQ (reference sequence).

This sequence joins TRBV7-8 and TRBJ1-6; D is ambiguous. Germline CDR1 and CDR2: SGHVS and FQNEAQ. V lost 7 bases and J 8 bases, leaving 21 bases between the germline ends. The CDR3 length is 16 residues. CDR3 sequence reads: CASTLSGNAADSPLHF. For the CDR3, the DNA is TGTGCCAGCACCCTATCGGGGAATGCGGCTGATTCACCCCTCCACTTT.

For the CDR3, the DNA is TGTGCCAGCAGCTTCTCGGAATCAGGGGTTTGGAACACTGAAGCTTTCTTT. It encodes CASSFSESGVWNTEAFF. The V gene is TRBV5-5, the J gene TRBJ1-1, with a tentative D call TRBD1 (6 bases). CDR3 length equals 17 residues. CDR1 SGHKS and CDR2 YYEKEE come from the germline V gene (reference sequence). The germline V and J ends were trimmed by 2 bases and 1 base, with 18 bases remaining between them. Together with reference TRBV5-5 and TRBJ1-1, the CDR3 gives the full variable domain: DAGVTQSPTHLIKTRGQQVTLRCSPISGHKSVSWYQQVLGQGPQFIFQYYEKEERGRGNFPDRFSARQFPNYSSELNVNALLLGDSALYLCASSFSESGVWNTEAFFGQGTRLTVV.

The genes are TRBV3-1 (or the pseudogene TRBV3-2) and TRBJ1-2; TRBD1 matches 7 bases. V trimming: 3 bases; J trimming: 7 bases; junction bases outside the gene matches: 8. Germline CDR1 LGHDT, CDR2 YNNKEL (reference sequence). The CDR3 runs 14 residues. This CDR3 is CASSHFTGVSGYTF. For the CDR3, the DNA is TGTGCCAGCAGCCACTTTACAGGGGTGAGTGGCTACACCTTC.

The V gene is TRBV5-6, the J gene TRBJ2-3; no reliable D call. This CDR3 is 16 amino acids long. V was cut by 1 base and J by 2 bases, with 14 bases left in between. The V gene's germline CDR1 is SGHDT and CDR2 YYEEEE. Here the CDR3 reads CASSLPREQDTDTQYF. The CDR3 nucleotides are TGTGCCAGCAGCTTGCCGAGAGAGCAAGACACAGATACGCAGTATTTT.

The rearrangement joins TRBV7-8 to TRBJ2-7, with 7 bases matching TRBD2. Germline-derived CDR1 and CDR2 are SGHVS and FQNEAQ. J was trimmed by 4 bases and V by 1 base; bases with no gene match: 16. The CDR3 has 18 residues. CDR3 region: CASSLGVSWDYPFYEQYF. Written as DNA, the CDR3 is TGTGCCAGCAGCTTAGGAGTATCCTGGGACTACCCTTTTTACGAGCAGTACTTC.

V gene TRBV5-4 combines with J gene TRBJ2-6, with TRBD1 matching 8 bases. V was pared by 4 bases and J by 2 bases, with 5 bases of the junction left unmatched. This CDR3 has 16 residues. The germline V gene has CDR1 SGHNT and CDR2 YYREEE (reference sequence). The CDR3 nucleotides are TGTGCCAGCAGCCCGGACAGGGCGGCTGGGGCCAACGTCCTGACTTTC. Protein product: CASSPDRAAGANVLTF.

This chain connects TRBV24-1 to TRBJ2-2, with 7 bases lining up with TRBD1. This CDR3 region has 13 residues. V was pared by 9 bases and J by 6 bases, with 6 bases of the junction left unmatched. The germline gives CDR1 KGHDR, CDR2 SFDVKD. CDR3 amino acids: CATAGQEPGELFF. The CDR3 DNA follows: TGTGCCACCGCTGGACAGGAACCCGGGGAGCTGTTTTTT.

This chain links TRBV21-1 with TRBJ1-6; TRBD1 is taken as the D call from the table, unchecked against the DNA. TRBV21-1 is reported as a pseudogene. The CDR3 extends over 15 amino acids. CDR3 residues: CASSKSLTQGSPLHF. The CDR3 DNA is TGTGCCAGCAGCAAGAGCTTAACCCAGGGTTCACCCCTCCACTTT.

This sequence joins TRBV6-5 and TRBJ1-6; D possibly corresponds to TRBD1 (6 bases). V gave up 5 bases and J gave up 10 bases, with 15 bases separating them. CDR3 size: 14 residues. From germline, CDR1 is MNHEY and CDR2 SVGAGI. CDR3 sequence: CASSLDRSYSPLHF. Written as DNA, the CDR3 is TGTGCCAGCAGTCTCGACAGGAGCTACTCACCCCTCCACTTT.